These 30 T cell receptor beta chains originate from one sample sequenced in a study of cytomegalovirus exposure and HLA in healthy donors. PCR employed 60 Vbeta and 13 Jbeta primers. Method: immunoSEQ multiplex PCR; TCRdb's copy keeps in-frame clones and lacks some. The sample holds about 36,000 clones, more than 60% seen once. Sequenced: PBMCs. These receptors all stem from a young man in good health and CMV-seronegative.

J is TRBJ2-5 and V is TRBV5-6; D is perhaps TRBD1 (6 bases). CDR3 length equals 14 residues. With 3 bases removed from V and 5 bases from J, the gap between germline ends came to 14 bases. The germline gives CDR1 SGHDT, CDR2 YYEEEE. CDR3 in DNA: TGTGCCAGCAGCTGGGGGACAATACGGGAGACCCAGTACTTC. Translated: CASSWGTIRETQYF.

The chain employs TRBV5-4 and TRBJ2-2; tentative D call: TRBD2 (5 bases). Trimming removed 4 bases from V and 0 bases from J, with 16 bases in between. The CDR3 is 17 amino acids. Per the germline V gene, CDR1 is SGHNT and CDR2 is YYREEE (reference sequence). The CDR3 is CASSPRGVGSNTGELFF. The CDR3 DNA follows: TGTGCCAGCAGCCCCCGGGGAGTAGGTTCGAACACCGGGGAGCTGTTTTTT. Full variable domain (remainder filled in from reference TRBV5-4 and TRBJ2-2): ETGVTQSPTHLIKTRGQQVTLRCSSQSGHNTVSWYQQALGQGPQFIFQYYREEENGRGNFPPRFSGLQFPNYSSELNVNALELDDSALYLCASSPRGVGSNTGELFFGEGSRLTVL.

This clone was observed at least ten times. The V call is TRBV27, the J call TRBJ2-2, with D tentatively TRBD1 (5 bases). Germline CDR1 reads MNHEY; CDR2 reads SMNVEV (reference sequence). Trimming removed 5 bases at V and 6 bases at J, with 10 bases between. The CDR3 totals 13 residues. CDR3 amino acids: CASSGRVAGELFF. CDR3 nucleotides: TGTGCCAGCAGTGGCAGGGTTGCCGGGGAGCTGTTTTTT.

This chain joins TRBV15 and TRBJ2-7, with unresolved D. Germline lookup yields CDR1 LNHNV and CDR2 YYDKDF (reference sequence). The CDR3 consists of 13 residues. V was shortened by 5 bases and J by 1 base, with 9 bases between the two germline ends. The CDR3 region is CATSDASSYEQYF. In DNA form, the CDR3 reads TGTGCCACCAGCGATGCGAGTTCCTACGAGCAGTACTTC.

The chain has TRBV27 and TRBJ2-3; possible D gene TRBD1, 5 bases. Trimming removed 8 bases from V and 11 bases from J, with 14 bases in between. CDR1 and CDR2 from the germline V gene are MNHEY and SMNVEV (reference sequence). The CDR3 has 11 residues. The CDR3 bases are TGTGCCAGCGGCTTACAGGTGGGGCAGTATTTT. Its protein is CASGLQVGQYF.

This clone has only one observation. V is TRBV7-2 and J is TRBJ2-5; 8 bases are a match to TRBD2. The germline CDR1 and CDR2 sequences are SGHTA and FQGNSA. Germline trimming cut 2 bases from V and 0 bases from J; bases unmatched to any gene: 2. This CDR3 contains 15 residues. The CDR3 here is CASSLRLANQETQYF. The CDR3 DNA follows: TGTGCCAGCAGCTTAAGACTAGCGAACCAAGAGACCCAGTACTTC.

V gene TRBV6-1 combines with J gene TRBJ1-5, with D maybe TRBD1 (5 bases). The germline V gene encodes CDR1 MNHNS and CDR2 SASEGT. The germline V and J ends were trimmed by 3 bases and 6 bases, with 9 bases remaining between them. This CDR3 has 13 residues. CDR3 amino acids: CASSDQGPQPQHF. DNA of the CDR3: TGTGCCAGCAGTGACCAGGGCCCTCAGCCCCAGCATTTT.

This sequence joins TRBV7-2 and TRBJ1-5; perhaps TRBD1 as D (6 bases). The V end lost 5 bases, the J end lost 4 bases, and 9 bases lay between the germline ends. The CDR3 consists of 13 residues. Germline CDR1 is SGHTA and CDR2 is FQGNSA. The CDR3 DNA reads TGTGCCAGCAGCCCACAGGGAAATCAGCCCCAGCATTTT. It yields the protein CASSPQGNQPQHF.

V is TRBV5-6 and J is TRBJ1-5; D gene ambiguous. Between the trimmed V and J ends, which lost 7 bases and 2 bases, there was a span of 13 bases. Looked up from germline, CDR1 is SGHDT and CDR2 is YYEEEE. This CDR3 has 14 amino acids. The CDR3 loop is CASASTTGNQPQHF. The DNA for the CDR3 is TGTGCCAGCGCCTCAACCACTGGCAATCAGCCCCAGCATTTT.

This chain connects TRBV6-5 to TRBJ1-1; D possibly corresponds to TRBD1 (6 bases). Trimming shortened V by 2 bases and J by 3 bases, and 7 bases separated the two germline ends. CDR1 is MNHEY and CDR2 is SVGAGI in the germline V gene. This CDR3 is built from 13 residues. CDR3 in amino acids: CASSYEGDTEAFF. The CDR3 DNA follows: TGTGCCAGCAGTTACGAGGGGGACACTGAAGCTTTCTTT.

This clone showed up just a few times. This CDR3 is CASSLVVSNQPQHF. Here the CDR3 DNA reads TGTGCCAGCAGTTTAGTCGTTAGCAATCAGCCCCAGCATTTT. V is TRBV28 and J is TRBJ1-5; D is unresolved. The CDR3 loop spans 14 amino acids. V lost 2 bases, J lost 0 bases, and 5 bases lay in between. Germline V CDR1 and CDR2: MDHEN, SYDVKM. Full variable domain (remainder filled in from reference TRBV28 and TRBJ1-5): DVKVTQSSRYLVKRTGEKVFLECVQDMDHENMFWYRQDPGLGLRLIYFSYDVKMKEKGDIPEGYSVSREKKERFSLILESASTNQTSMYLCASSLVVSNQPQHFGDGTRLSIL.

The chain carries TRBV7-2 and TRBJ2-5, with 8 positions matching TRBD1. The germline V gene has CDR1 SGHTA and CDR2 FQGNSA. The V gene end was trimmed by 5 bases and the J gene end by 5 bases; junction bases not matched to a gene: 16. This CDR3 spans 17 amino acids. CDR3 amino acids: CASSRTITTGGWETQYF. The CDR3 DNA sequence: TGTGCCAGCAGCCGGACAATTACCACAGGGGGATGGGAGACCCAGTACTTC.

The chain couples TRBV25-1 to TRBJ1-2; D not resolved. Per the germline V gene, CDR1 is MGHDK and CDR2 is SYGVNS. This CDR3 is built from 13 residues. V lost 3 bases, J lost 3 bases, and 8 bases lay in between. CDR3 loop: CASSDFPDYGYTF. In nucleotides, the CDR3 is TGTGCCAGCAGTGACTTCCCGGACTATGGCTACACCTTC.

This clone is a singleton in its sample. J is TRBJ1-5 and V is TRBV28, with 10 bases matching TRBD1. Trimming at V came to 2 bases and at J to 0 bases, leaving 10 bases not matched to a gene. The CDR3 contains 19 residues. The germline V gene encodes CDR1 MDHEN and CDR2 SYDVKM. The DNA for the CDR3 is TGTGCCAGCAGTTTACCCATGGGACAGGGGATTCATAGCAATCAGCCCCAGCATTTT. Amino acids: CASSLPMGQGIHSNQPQHF.

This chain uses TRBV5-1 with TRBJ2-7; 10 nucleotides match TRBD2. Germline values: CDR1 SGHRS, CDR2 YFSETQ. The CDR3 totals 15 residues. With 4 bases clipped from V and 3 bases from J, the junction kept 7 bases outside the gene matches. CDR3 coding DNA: TGCGCCAGCAGCGCCCCCGGGACTAGCGTCTACGAGCAGTACTTC. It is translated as CASSAPGTSVYEQYF.

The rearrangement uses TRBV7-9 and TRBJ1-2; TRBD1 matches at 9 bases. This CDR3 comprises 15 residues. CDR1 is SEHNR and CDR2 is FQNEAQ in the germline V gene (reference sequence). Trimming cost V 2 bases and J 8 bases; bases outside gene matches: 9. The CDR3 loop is CASSLFDGTGRGYTF. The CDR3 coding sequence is TGTGCCAGCAGCTTATTCGATGGGACAGGGCGCGGCTACACCTTC.

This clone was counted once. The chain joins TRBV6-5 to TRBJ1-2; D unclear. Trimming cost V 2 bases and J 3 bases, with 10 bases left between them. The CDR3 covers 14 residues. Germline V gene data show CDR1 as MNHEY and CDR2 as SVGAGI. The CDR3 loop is CASSYAEDYYGYTF. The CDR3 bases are TGTGCCAGCAGTTACGCCGAGGATTACTATGGCTACACCTTC.

CDR3 loop: CASSYSGTGVTYEQYF. The CDR3 nucleotides are TGTGCCAGCAGTTACTCAGGGACAGGGGTTACCTACGAGCAGTACTTC. This chain links TRBV6-6 with TRBJ2-7; 10 nucleotides line up with TRBD1. The V gene end was trimmed by 0 bases and the J gene end by 2 bases; junction bases not matched to a gene: 4. The CDR3 is made up of 16 amino acids. Per the germline V gene, CDR1 is MNHNY and CDR2 is SVGAGI (reference sequence).

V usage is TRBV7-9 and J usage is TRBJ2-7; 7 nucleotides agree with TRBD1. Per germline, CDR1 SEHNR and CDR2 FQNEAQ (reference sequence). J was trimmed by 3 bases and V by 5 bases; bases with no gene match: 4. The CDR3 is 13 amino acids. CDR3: CASSPDRYYEQYF. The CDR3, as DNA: TGTGCCAGCAGCCCGGACAGGTACTACGAGCAGTACTTC.

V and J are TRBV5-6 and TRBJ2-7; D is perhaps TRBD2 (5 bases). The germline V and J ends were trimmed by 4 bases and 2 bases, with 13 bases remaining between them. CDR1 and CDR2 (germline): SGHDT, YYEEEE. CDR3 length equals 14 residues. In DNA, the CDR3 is TGTGCCAGCAGCCGGAGGACGGGGACCTACGAGCAGTACTTC. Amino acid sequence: CASSRRTGTYEQYF.

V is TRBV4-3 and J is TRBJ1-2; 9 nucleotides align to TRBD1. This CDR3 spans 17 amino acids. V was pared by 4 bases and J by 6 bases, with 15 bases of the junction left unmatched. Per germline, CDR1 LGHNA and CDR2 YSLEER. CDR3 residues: CASSPSLGDRGFDGYTF. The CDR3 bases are TGCGCCAGCAGCCCCTCCCTTGGTGACAGGGGGTTCGATGGCTACACCTTC.

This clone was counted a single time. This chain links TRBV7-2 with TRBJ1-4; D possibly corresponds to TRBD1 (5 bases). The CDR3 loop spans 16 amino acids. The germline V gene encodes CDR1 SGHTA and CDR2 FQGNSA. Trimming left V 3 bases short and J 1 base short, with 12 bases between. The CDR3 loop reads CASSFRQTKTNEKLFF. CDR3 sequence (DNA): TGTGCCAGCAGCTTTCGACAGACCAAAACTAATGAAAAACTGTTTTTT.

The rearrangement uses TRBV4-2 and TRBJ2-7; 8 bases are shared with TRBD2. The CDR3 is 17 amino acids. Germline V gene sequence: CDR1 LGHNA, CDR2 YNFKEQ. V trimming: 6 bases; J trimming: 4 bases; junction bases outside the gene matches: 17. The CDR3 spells CASSRYSTGGGRYEQYF. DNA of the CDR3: TGTGCCAGCAGTCGGTACTCGACGGGAGGGGGAAGGTACGAGCAGTACTTC.

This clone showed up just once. The CDR3 spells CASSPDIGRSYEQYF. The CDR3 DNA reads as TGTGCCAGCAGCCCCGATATCGGTCGGTCCTACGAGCAGTACTTC. This rearrangement joins TRBV7-6 to TRBJ2-7; D is uncertain. The CDR3 extends over 15 amino acids. The V end was cut by 5 bases, the J end by 1 base, with 15 bases between. The germline V gene encodes CDR1 SGHVS and CDR2 FNYEAQ.

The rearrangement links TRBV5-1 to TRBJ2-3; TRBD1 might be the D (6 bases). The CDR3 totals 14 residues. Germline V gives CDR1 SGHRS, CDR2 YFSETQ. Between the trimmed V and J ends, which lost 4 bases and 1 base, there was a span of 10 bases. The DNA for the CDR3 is TGCGCCAGCAGCGCACAGGGAGGCACAGATACGCAGTATTTT. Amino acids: CASSAQGGTDTQYF.

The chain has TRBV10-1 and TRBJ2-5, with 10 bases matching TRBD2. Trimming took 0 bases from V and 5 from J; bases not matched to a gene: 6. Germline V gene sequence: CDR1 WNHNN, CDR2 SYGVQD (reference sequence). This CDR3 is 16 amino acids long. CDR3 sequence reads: CASSESASGSGETQYF. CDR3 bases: TGCGCCAGCAGTGAGTCGGCTAGCGGGAGTGGGGAGACCCAGTACTTC.

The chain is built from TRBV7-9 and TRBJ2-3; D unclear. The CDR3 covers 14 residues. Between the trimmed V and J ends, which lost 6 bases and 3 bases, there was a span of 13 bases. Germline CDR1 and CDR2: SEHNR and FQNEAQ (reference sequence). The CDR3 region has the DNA TGTGCCAGCAGAACCAGACACGATACAGATACGCAGTATTTT. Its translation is CASRTRHDTDTQYF. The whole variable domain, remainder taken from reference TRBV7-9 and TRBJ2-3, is DTGVSQNPRHKITKRGQNVTFRCDPISEHNRLYWYRQTLGQGPEFLTYFQNEAQLEKSRLLSDRFSAERPKGSFSTLEIQRTEQGDSAMYLCASRTRHDTDTQYFGPGTRLTVL.

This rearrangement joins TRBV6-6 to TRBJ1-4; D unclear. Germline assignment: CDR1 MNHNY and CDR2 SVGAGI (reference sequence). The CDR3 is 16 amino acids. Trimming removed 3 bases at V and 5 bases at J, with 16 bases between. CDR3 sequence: CASSYQSLTGNEKLFF. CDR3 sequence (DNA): TGTGCCAGCAGTTATCAATCCCTGACGGGAAATGAAAAACTGTTTTTT.

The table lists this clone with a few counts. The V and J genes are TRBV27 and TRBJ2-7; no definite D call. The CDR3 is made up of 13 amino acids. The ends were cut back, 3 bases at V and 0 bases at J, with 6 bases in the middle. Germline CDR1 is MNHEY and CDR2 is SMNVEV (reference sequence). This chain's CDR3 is CASSFLGSYEQYF. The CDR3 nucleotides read TGTGCCAGCAGTTTCCTAGGCTCCTACGAGCAGTACTTC.

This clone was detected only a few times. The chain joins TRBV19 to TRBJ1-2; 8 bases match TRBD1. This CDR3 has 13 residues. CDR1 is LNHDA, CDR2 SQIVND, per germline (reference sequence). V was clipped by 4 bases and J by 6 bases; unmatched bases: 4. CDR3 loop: CASSKDRVDGYTF. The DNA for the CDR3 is TGTGCCAGTAGTAAGGACAGGGTTGATGGCTACACCTTC.